These T cell receptor beta chains were read from a single sample in a study of response to subunit inactivated influenza vaccine. One entry per CDR3 protein results from TCRdb running MiXCR on the RT-PCR reads. The sample lists under 750,000 distinct CDR3 sequences, about 12% occurring once. Sequences were derived from PBMCs from blood, sampled on the day of vaccination. These receptor sequences come from a man aged 50 to 60 who received an inactivated influenza vaccine. Each CDR3 is given with its conserved first and last residue. A D gene is named only where the DNA matches it firmly. Rows give clone size only sometimes, using once, few, many, or a class for an expanded clone.

TRBV6-2/TRBV6-3	TRBD1	NA	TRBJ2-7	CASRKTLDRAYEQYF	TGTGCCAGCAGAAAAACCCTCGACAGGGCCTACGAGCAGTACTTC
TRBV27	NA	NA	TRBJ2-7	CATGPSSSYEQYF	TGTGCCACCGGCCCGTCGAGCTCCTACGAGCAGTACTTC
TRBV6-2/TRBV6-3	NA	many	TRBJ2-7	CASSYSSRATYEQYF	TGTGCCAGCAGTTACTCATCCAGGGCCACCTACGAGCAGTACTTC
TRBV6-2/TRBV6-3	NA	few	TRBJ2-1	CASSPISSYNEQFF	TGTGCCAGCAGTCCGATTTCCTCCTACAATGAGCAGTTCTTC
TRBV7-2	NA	NA	TRBJ1-4	CASTRGGNEKLFF	TGTGCCAGCACCAGAGGAGGGAATGAAAAACTGTTTTTT
TRBV20-1	NA	NA	TRBJ2-7	CSARDRGLSYEQYF	TGCAGTGCTAGAGATCGGGGACTCTCCTACGAGCAGTACTTC
TRBV12-3/TRBV12-4	NA	many	TRBJ2-1	CASTAGNNEQFF	TGTGCCAGCACCGCTGGCAACAATGAGCAGTTCTTC
TRBV28	NA	many	TRBJ2-7	CASSPLLTGDYEQYF	TGTGCCAGCAGTCCCCTGCTCACAGGCGACTACGAGCAGTACTTC
TRBV12-3/TRBV12-4	TRBD1	few	TRBJ2-1	CASRVGTGEQFF	TGTGCCAGCAGAGTAGGGACAGGTGAGCAGTTCTTC
TRBV7-6	NA	NA	TRBJ2-5	CASSWALFGETQYF	TGTGCCAGCAGCTGGGCCTTATTTGGGGAGACCCAGTACTTC
TRBV29-1	TRBD2	many	TRBJ2-3	CSVDPRTSGGADTQYF	TGCAGCGTTGACCCTAGGACTAGCGGGGGGGCAGATACGCAGTATTTT
TRBV5-1	TRBD1	many	TRBJ2-5	CASSLASTGGETQYF	TGCGCCAGCAGCTTGGCCTCGACAGGGGGGGAGACCCAGTACTTC
TRBV12-3/TRBV12-4	NA	few	TRBJ1-1	CASRPPGPGVAFF	TGTGCCAGCAGGCCCCCGGGACCTGGCGTAGCTTTCTTT
TRBV5-1	NA	NA	TRBJ1-4	CASSPDAPINEKLFF	TGCGCCAGCAGCCCTGACGCCCCAATTAATGAAAAACTGTTTTTT
TRBV29-1	NA	few	TRBJ2-7	CSVLDRNPPYEQYF	TGCAGCGTATTAGACAGGAACCCTCCCTACGAGCAGTACTTC
TRBV6-2/TRBV6-3	NA	few	TRBJ2-1	CASSYQGYEQFF	TGTGCCAGCAGTTACCAGGGATATGAGCAGTTCTTC
TRBV5-6	NA	many	TRBJ1-5	CASSFSRWGGVASNQPQHF	TGTGCCAGCAGCTTTTCCCGGTGGGGTGGCGTAGCTAGCAATCAGCCCCAGCATTTT
TRBV29-1	NA	few	TRBJ1-4	CSVRGLNEKLFF	TGCAGCGTAAGAGGCCTTAATGAAAAACTGTTTTTT
TRBV5-5	NA	many	TRBJ2-2	CASSRHNTGELFF	TGTGCCAGCAGCCGACATAACACCGGGGAGCTGTTTTTT
TRBV11-2	NA	few	TRBJ1-1	CASSFLIRDTEAFF	TGTGCCAGCAGCTTCCTTATTCGGGACACTGAAGCTTTCTTT
TRBV28	NA	NA	TRBJ2-5	CASRSLGPGISFQETQYF	TGTGCCAGCAGGTCATTGGGACCGGGAATTTCCTTTCAAGAGACCCAGTACTTC
TRBV19	NA	NA	TRBJ2-5	CASSIGQGRHGETQYF	TGTGCCAGTAGTATAGGACAAGGAAGGCATGGAGAGACCCAGTACTTC
TRBV7-9	TRBD2	few	TRBJ2-1	CASSFSGTSGNEQFF	TGTGCCAGCAGCTTCTCCGGGACTAGCGGTAATGAGCAGTTCTTC
TRBV6-5	NA	NA	TRBJ1-2	CASSYSYRVTSSDGYTF	TGTGCCAGCAGTTACTCCTACAGGGTCACCTCGTCGGATGGCTACACCTTC
TRBV29-1	NA	few	TRBJ2-1	CSGRGYNEQFF	TGCAGCGGGAGGGGCTACAATGAGCAGTTCTTC
TRBV5-1	NA	many	TRBJ2-7	CASSLDARSYEQYF	TGCGCCAGCAGCTTGGACGCACGGTCCTACGAGCAGTACTTC
TRBV5-1	NA	few	TRBJ2-2	CASSLGSITNTGELFF	TGCGCCAGCAGCTTGGGGTCGATAACGAACACCGGGGAGCTGTTTTTT
TRBV6-1	NA	few	TRBJ1-1	CASSRPGRKNTEAFF	TGTGCCAGCAGCCGTCCGGGCCGAAAGAACACTGAAGCTTTCTTT
TRBV20-1	NA	few	TRBJ1-2	CSARTQETNYGYTF	TGCAGTGCTAGAACGCAAGAAACTAACTATGGCTACACCTTC
TRBV10-3	TRBD2	NA	TRBJ2-1	CAISGLAGGSYNEQFF	TGTGCCATCAGTGGCCTAGCGGGAGGCTCCTACAATGAGCAGTTCTTC
TRBV20-1	TRBD1	NA	TRBJ1-6	CCARQWGQGHNSPLHF	TGCTGTGCTAGACAGTGGGGACAGGGTCATAATTCACCCCTCCACTTT
TRBV14	TRBD1	NA	TRBJ1-1	CASSQTGLATEAFF	TGTGCCAGCAGCCAGACAGGGTTGGCCACTGAAGCTTTCTTT
TRBV29-1	TRBD2	many	TRBJ2-1	CSVVRGLAGVRF	TGCAGCGTCGTAAGGGGGCTAGCGGGAGTACGCTTC
TRBV28	NA	NA	TRBJ2-3	CASSLPRDSADTQYF	TGTGCCAGCAGTTTGCCTCGGGACTCGGCGGATACGCAGTATTTT
TRBV20-1	NA	NA	TRBJ2-5	CSAGHFGETQYF	TGCAGTGCCGGACATTTCGGAGAGACCCAGTACTTC
TRBV5-4	TRBD2	NA	TRBJ2-1	CASSFGTSGKYNEQFF	TGTGCCAGCAGCTTCGGGACTAGCGGGAAGTACAATGAGCAGTTCTTC
TRBV28	NA	many	TRBJ1-1	CASSFRAATEAFF	TGTGCCAGCAGTTTTAGGGCTGCCACTGAAGCTTTCTTT
TRBV29-1	NA	few	TRBJ2-7	CSVEEGNSYEQYF	TGCAGCGTTGAAGAAGGGAACTCCTACGAGCAGTACTTC
TRBV5-1	TRBD1	few	TRBJ1-1	CASRAGQGTEAFF	TGCGCCAGCAGGGCGGGACAGGGGACTGAAGCTTTCTTT
TRBV27	NA	NA	TRBJ1-2	CASSSKYRDTYLYGYTF	TGTGCCAGCAGTTCGAAATACCGGGACACCTACCTCTATGGCTACACCTTC
TRBV5-1	TRBD2	many	TRBJ2-1	CASRPGTSSYNEQFF	TGCGCCAGCAGACCCGGGACTAGTTCCTACAATGAGCAGTTCTTC
TRBV11-2	TRBD2	NA	TRBJ2-2	CASSKWEGTGELFF	TGTGCCAGCAGCAAGTGGGAGGGAACCGGGGAGCTGTTTTTT
TRBV5-1	NA	NA	TRBJ1-6	CASSLAGAVYSSPLHF	TGCGCCAGCAGCTTGGCCGGGGCAGTATACTCTTCACCCCTCCACTTT
TRBV11-2	NA	many	TRBJ2-1	CASSLAFEGDEQFF	TGTGCCAGCAGCTTAGCTTTTGAGGGAGATGAGCAGTTCTTC
TRBV7-8	TRBD1	few	TRBJ2-3	CASSFLLSGGSTQYF	TGTGCCAGCAGCTTTCTGCTGTCAGGGGGCTCTACGCAGTATTTT
TRBV15	NA	NA	TRBJ2-5	CATSSNLNQQETQYF	TGTGCCACCAGCAGTAATCTGAATCAACAAGAGACCCAGTACTTC
TRBV7-2	TRBD1	NA	TRBJ1-1	CASSLRTGVSTEAFF	TGTGCCAGCAGCCTCCGGACAGGGGTGAGCACTGAAGCTTTCTTT
TRBV2	NA	NA	TRBJ2-3	CASSEGVASSTQYF	TGTGCCAGCAGTGAAGGAGTAGCATCTAGTACGCAGTATTTT
TRBV6-5	TRBD1	few	TRBJ2-2	CASSYGDRGRGGELFF	TGTGCCAGCAGTTACGGGGACAGGGGGCGTGGCGGGGAGCTGTTTTTT
TRBV18	NA	many	TRBJ2-2	CASSQEANTGELFF	TGTGCCAGCTCACAAGAAGCGAACACCGGGGAGCTGTTTTTT
TRBV5-6	NA	few	TRBJ1-2	CAGSAYTTNYGYTF	TGTGCCGGATCAGCCTATACGACTAACTATGGCTACACCTTC
TRBV4-2	NA	few	TRBJ2-7	CASSPFTTDWPYEQYF	TGTGCCAGCAGCCCTTTCACTACAGACTGGCCCTACGAGCAGTACTTC
TRBV4-3	NA	few	TRBJ2-1	CASRSGAGLGSDEQFF	TGCGCCAGCAGGTCAGGGGCTGGCCTGGGATCCGATGAGCAGTTCTTC
TRBV6-5	NA	many	TRBJ1-1	CASSFDRRGTEAFF	TGTGCCAGCAGTTTCGACCGACGCGGCACTGAAGCTTTCTTT